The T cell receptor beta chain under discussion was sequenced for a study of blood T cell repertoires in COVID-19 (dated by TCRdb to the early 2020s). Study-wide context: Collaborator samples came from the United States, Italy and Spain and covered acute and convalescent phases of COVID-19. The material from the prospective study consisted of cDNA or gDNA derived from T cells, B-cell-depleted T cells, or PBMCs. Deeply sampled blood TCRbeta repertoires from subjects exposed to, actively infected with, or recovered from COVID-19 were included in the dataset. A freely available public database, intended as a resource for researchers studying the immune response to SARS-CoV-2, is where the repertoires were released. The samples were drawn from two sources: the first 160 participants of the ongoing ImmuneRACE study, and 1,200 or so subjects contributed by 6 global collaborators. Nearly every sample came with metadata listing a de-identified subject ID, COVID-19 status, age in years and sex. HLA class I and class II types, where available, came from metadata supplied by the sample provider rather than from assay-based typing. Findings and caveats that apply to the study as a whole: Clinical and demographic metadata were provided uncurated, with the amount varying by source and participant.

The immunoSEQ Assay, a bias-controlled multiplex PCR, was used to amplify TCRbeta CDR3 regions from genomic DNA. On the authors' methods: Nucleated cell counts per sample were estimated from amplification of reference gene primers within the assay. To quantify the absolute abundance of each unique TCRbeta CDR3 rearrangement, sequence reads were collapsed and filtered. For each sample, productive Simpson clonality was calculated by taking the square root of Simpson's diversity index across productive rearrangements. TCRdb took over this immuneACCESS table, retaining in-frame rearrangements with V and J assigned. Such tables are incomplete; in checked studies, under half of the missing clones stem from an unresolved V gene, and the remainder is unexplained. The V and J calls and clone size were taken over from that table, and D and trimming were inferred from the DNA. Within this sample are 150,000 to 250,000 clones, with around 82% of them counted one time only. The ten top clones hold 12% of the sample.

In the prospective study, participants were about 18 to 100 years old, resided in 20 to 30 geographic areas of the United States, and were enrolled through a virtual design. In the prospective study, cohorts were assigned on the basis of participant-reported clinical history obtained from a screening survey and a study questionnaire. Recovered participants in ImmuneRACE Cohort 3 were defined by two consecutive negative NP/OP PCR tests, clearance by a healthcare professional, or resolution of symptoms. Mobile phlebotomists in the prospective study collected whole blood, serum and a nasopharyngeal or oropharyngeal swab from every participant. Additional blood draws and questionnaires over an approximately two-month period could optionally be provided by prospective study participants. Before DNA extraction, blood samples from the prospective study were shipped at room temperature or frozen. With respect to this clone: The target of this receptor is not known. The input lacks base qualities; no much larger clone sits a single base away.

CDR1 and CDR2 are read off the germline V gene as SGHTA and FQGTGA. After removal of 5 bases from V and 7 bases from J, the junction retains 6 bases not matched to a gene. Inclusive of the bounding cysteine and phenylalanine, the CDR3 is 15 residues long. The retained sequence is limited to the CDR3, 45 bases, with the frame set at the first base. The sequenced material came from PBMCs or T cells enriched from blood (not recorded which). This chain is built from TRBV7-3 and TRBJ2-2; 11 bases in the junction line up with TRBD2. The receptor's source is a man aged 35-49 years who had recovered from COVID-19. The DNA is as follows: TGTGCCAGCAGCATACGACTAGCGGGATACGGGGAGCTGTTTTTT. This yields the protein CASSIRLAGYGELFF.